This T cell receptor beta chain came from a study of blood T cell repertoires in COVID-19. Repertoires were generated with immunoSEQ multiplex PCR, while TCRdb's copy carries only in-frame clones and drops some. Counted here are approximately 88,000 clones, roughly 87% occurring once; the ten biggest clones make up roughly 15%. The CDR3 has 14 amino acids. Between the trimmed V and J ends, which lost 2 bases and 6 bases, there was a span of 13 bases. Germline V gene sequence: CDR1 SGHDN, CDR2 FVKESK. Sequences were obtained from peripheral blood. The TCR comes from a male donor with acute or convalescent COVID-19. The chain is built from TRBV14 and TRBJ1-2; D not certain. The CDR3 is CASSQYLVGDGYTF. Here the CDR3 DNA reads TGTGCCAGCAGCCAATACTTGGTCGGAGATGGCTACACCTTC. The full variable domain, with the rest looked up from reference TRBV14 and TRBJ1-2, is EAGVTQFPSHSVIEKGQTVTLRCDPISGHDNLYWYRRVMGKEIKFLLHFVKESKQDESGMPNNRFLAERTGGTYSTLKVQPAELEDSGVYFCASSQYLVGDGYTFGSGTRLTVV.